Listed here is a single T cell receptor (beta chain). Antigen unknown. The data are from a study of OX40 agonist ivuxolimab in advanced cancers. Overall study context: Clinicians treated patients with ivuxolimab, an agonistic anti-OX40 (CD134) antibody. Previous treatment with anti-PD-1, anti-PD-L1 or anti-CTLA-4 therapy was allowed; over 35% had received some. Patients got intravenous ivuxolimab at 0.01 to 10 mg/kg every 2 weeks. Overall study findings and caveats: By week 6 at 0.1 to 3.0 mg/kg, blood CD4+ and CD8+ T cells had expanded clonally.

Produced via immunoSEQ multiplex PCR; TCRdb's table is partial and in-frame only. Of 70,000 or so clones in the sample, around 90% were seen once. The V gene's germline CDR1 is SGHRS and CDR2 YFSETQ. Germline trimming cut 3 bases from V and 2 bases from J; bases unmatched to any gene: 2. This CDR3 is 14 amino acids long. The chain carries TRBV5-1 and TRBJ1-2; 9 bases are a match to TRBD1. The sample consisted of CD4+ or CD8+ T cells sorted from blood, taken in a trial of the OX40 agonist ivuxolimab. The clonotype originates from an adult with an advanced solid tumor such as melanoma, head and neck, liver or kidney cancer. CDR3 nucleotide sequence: TGCGCCAGCAGCTCCGGACAGGGGAACTATGGCTACACCTTC. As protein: CASSSGQGNYGYTF.